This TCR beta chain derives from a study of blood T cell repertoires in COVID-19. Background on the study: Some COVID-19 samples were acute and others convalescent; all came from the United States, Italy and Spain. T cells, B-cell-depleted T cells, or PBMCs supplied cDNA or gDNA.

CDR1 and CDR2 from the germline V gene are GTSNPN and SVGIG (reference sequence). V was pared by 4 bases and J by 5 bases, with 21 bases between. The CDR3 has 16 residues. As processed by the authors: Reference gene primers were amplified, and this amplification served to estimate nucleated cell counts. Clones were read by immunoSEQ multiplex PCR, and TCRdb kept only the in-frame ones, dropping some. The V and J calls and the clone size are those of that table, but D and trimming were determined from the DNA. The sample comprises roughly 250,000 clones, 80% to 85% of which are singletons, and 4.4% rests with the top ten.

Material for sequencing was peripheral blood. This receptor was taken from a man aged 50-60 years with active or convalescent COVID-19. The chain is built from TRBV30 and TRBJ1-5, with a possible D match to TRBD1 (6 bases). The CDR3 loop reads CAWTVGGGPSDQPQHF. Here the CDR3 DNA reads TGTGCCTGGACTGTGGGCGGGGGCCCCTCCGATCAGCCCCAGCATTTT.